This T cell receptor (beta chain) was captured by sequencing in a study of blood T cells in healthy people across ages. Donors were healthy Caucasian individuals from Russia aged about 6 to 90. A sample-barcoded 5' primer and a J-beta primer mix were used in a second PCR of about 7 to 11 cycles. Unique molecular identifiers of 12 random nucleotides labeled each cDNA. TCRdb re-called the 5' RACE reads through MiXCR, storing one row per CDR3 protein. The data hold some 1.1 million distinct CDR3 sequences, with roughly two fifths observed a single time. This clonotype was detected a few times. Its antigen is currently unknown. The V and J ends lost 2 bases and 6 bases respectively, with 15 bases between them. The length of the CDR3 is 14 residues. Germline assignment: CDR1 SQVTM and CDR2 ANQGSEA. Study-level findings and limits: Among T cells, TCR beta diversity per million cells dropped roughly linearly as age rose. Naive T cell percentage showed a strong correlation with TCR beta diversity.

This chain connects TRBV29-1 to TRBJ2-3; no clear D gene. Sequenced input: blood. The clonotype originates from a young man in good health. CDR3 DNA: TGCAGCGTTGAAATTCAAGAGGTGTGGGATACGCAGTATTTT. Translation: CSVEIQEVWDTQYF.